This TCR beta chain originates from a study of cytomegalovirus exposure and HLA in healthy donors. While the first cohort had around 700 subjects, the donors belonged to the separate validation cohort of 120 subjects. Assay used: immunoSEQ multiplex PCR; TCRdb lists only in-frame clones, some missing. The sample lists around 150,000 clones; 88% were seen once. Overall study findings and caveats: In vitro, three CMV-associated chains proved specific for CMV antigens.

This CDR3 is 14 amino acids long. Germline CDR1 MDHEN, CDR2 SYDVKM. The V end was cut by 2 bases, the J end by 0 bases, with 7 bases between. About this clone: As yet, its antigen is unknown.

This chain uses TRBV28 with TRBJ1-1; no clear D gene. This clonotype was sampled from a man in his late teens or twenties in good health and CMV-seronegative. Sequencing was done on a sample of PBMCs. The CDR3 DNA follows: TGTGCCAGCAGTTTACCCCACATGAACACTGAAGCTTTCTTT. This gives the protein CASSLPHMNTEAFF.